The 23 T cell receptor beta chains presented below share a single source sample, sequenced in a study of Ad26.COV2.S vaccination and SARS-CoV-2 variants. Profiled with immunoSEQ multiplex PCR; TCRdb holds only in-frame clones, not every one. The data hold 350,000 to 400,000 clones, with less than 90% observed a single time. This sample's treatment: 19 received Ad26.COV2.S at low or high dose, single or two shots; 5 received placebo; per-sample allocation not given. The samples were gathered on day 63 after the first injection of vaccine or placebo. This specimen consisted of peripheral blood, obtained in a trial of Ad26.COV2.S vaccine versus placebo. These receptors originate from a person between 18 and 60 years old who received the Ad26.COV2.S COVID-19 vaccine or a placebo.

J is TRBJ1-1 and V is TRBV5-5; D remains unclear. CDR1 is SGHKS, CDR2 YYEKEE, per germline (reference sequence). Trimming took off 0 bases at V and 0 bases at J, with 9 bases between the two ends. The CDR3 extends over 15 amino acids. In nucleotides, the CDR3 is TGTGCCAGCAGCTTGGGCGGGATGGTGAACACTGAAGCTTTCTTT. Its translation is CASSLGGMVNTEAFF.

The V call is TRBV18, the J call TRBJ1-1; D is possibly TRBD1 (5 bases). The length of the CDR3 is 18 residues. With 4 bases removed from V and 3 bases from J, the gap between germline ends came to 24 bases. The germline V gene has CDR1 KGHSH and CDR2 LQKENI. The CDR3 here is CASSRDAGPGLGDTEAFF. The CDR3 DNA follows: TGTGCCAGCTCACGCGATGCGGGGCCAGGCCTTGGGGACACTGAAGCTTTCTTT.

The CDR3 DNA is TGCGCCAGCAGCCAGGGGACGCGTCATGAGCAGTTCTTC. It codes for CASSQGTRHEQFF. The genes are TRBV4-1 and TRBJ2-1, with D perhaps being TRBD1 or TRBD2 (5 bases each). This CDR3 has 13 amino acids. V was shortened by 3 bases and J by 8 bases, with 11 bases between the two germline ends. Germline CDR1 is MGHRA and CDR2 is YSYEKL.

The rearrangement uses TRBV2 and TRBJ1-6; unclear D gene. Trimming removed 7 bases at V and 5 bases at J, with 12 bases between. This CDR3 has 14 residues. Germline-derived CDR1 and CDR2 are SNHLY and FYNNEI. The chain's CDR3 is CASIGDRNNSPLHF. The CDR3 DNA reads TGTGCCAGCATCGGAGACCGAAATAATTCACCCCTCCACTTT.

The chain has TRBV6-5 and TRBJ1-5; 8 bases are shared with TRBD1. This CDR3 is 15 amino acids long. Germline trimming cut 6 bases from V and 4 bases from J; bases unmatched to any gene: 8. Germline V gene lookup returns CDR1 MNHEY and CDR2 SVGAGI. This CDR3 is CASRGPGQANQPQHF. Here the CDR3 DNA reads TGTGCCAGCAGGGGGCCGGGACAGGCTAATCAGCCCCAGCATTTT.

This sequence joins TRBV5-6 and TRBJ2-5; 8 bases are a match to TRBD2. Trimming at V came to 1 base and at J to 4 bases, leaving 6 bases not matched to a gene. Germline loops: CDR1 SGHDT, CDR2 YYEEEE. The CDR3 contains 15 residues. The CDR3 bases are TGTGCCAGCAGCTTGTACGGGGGGGCCCGAGAGACCCAGTACTTC. Translating gives CASSLYGGARETQYF.

The V and J genes are TRBV6-4 and TRBJ2-4, with TRBD1 matching 7 bases. The CDR3 sequence is 11 residues long. V was pared by 6 bases and J by 15 bases, with 8 bases of the junction left unmatched. Germline V lookup: CDR1 MRHNA, CDR2 SNTAGT. This chain's CDR3 is CASSGQVIGYF. CDR3 nucleotides: TGTGCCAGCAGCGGACAGGTGATTGGGTACTTC.

Details on this clone: The junction differs from germline at one of its ends, possibly a read error. The rearrangement links TRBV15 to TRBJ2-7; 7 bases are shared with TRBD1. The CDR3 runs 16 residues. CDR1 LNHNV and CDR2 YYDKDF come from the germline V gene (reference sequence). The CDR3: CATGRDRGGRSYEQYF. As DNA, the CDR3 is TGTGCCACCGGCAGAGATAGAGGGGGCCGCTCCTACGAGCAGTACTTC.

In DNA, the CDR3 is TGTGCCAGCAGCCAAGGCGACAGGGGGCGTCGCTACACCTTC. It translates to CASSQGDRGRRYTF. The J gene is TRBJ1-2, the V gene TRBV7-2; TRBD1 matches 10 bases. Unmatched junction bases numbered 9, after V lost 5 bases and J lost 9 bases. This CDR3 region has 14 residues. Germline assignment: CDR1 SGHTA and CDR2 FQGNSA. Full variable domain (rest looked up from reference TRBV7-2 and TRBJ1-2): GAGVSQSPSNKVTEKGKDVELRCDPISGHTALYWYRQSLGQGLEFLIYFQGNSAPDKSGLPSDRFSAERTGGSVSTLTIQRTQQEDSAVYLCASSQGDRGRRYTFGSGTRLTVV.

V is TRBV15 and J is TRBJ1-6; 9 nucleotides match TRBD1. V was pared by 3 bases and J by 7 bases, with 7 bases of the junction left unmatched. CDR3 length equals 16 residues. CDR1 is LNHNV, CDR2 YYDKDF, per germline (reference sequence). This chain's CDR3 is CATSSPGTGRNSPLHF. In DNA, the CDR3 is TGTGCCACCAGCAGCCCCGGGACAGGGCGCAATTCACCCCTCCACTTT.

The CDR3 region has the DNA TGTGCCAGCAGTGGGAGAGGGCCGGGCACTGAAGCTTTCTTT. It encodes CASSGRGPGTEAFF. The chain links TRBV2 to TRBJ1-1; D remains unclear. Germline V gene lookup returns CDR1 SNHLY and CDR2 FYNNEI. CDR3 length: 14 amino acids. V was trimmed by 4 bases and J by 4 bases, leaving 13 bases between them.

This chain connects TRBV3-1 (or the pseudogene TRBV3-2) to TRBJ2-1; D remains ambiguous. Germline values: CDR1 LGHDT, CDR2 YNNKEL (reference sequence). V lost 6 bases and J lost 5, with 8 bases in between. The CDR3 spans 12 residues. CDR3 sequence: CASRYSNNEQFF. CDR3 coding DNA: TGTGCCAGCAGGTATAGTAACAATGAGCAGTTCTTC.

The chain joins TRBV18 to TRBJ1-1, with D possibly being TRBD1 (6 bases). Trimming pared 3 bases from V and 1 base from J, leaving 12 bases between. The CDR3 covers 15 residues. Germline CDR1 KGHSH, CDR2 LQKENI. The CDR3 reads CASSPSSDRNTEAFF. In DNA form, the CDR3 reads TGTGCCAGCTCACCGAGCTCGGACAGGAACACTGAAGCTTTCTTT.

V usage is TRBV10-2 and J usage is TRBJ1-4; D gene unclear. Trimming removed 4 bases at V and 4 bases at J, with 10 bases between. The CDR3 is 14 residues long. Germline values: CDR1 WSHSY, CDR2 SAAADI. The CDR3 nucleotides read TGCGCCAGCAGTGCGACACTCGGTAATGAAAAACTGTTTTTT. It yields the protein CASSATLGNEKLFF.

The chain combines TRBV18 with TRBJ1-5, with D unresolved. V gave up 3 bases and J gave up 3 bases, with 15 bases separating them. Looked up from germline, CDR1 is KGHSH and CDR2 is LQKENI. This CDR3 is 16 amino acids long. The CDR3 region is CASSPQGQGFNQPQHF. The CDR3 DNA reads TGTGCCAGCTCACCTCAAGGCCAAGGCTTCAATCAGCCCCAGCATTTT.

As for this clone: At one end, the junction sequence differs from germline, possibly due to a read error. Here the CDR3 DNA reads TGTGCCAGCAGTGACTTTAGGAACTCTGAAGCTTTCTTT. This sequence encodes CASSDFRNSEAFF. The V call is TRBV6-4, the J call TRBJ1-1; D not resolved. CDR1 and CDR2 (germline): MRHNA, SNTAGT. The CDR3 loop spans 13 amino acids.

This chain uses TRBV6-8 with TRBJ2-2; D unclear. This CDR3 comprises 16 residues. The germline V gene encodes CDR1 MNHGY and CDR2 SAAAGT. Trimming took 5 bases from V and 4 from J, leaving 17 bases between them. The CDR3 coding sequence is TGTGCCAGCAGTAACCCTTCTACGACGGGCACCGGGGAGCTGTTTTTT. Translating it yields CASSNPSTTGTGELFF.

This clone appeared once. The rearrangement joins TRBV3-1 (or the pseudogene TRBV3-2) to TRBJ1-2; the D is unclear. The CDR3 consists of 13 residues. V shed 4 bases and J shed 4 bases, with 10 bases lying between them. Germline V gene lookup returns CDR1 LGHDT and CDR2 YNNKEL (reference sequence). DNA of the CDR3: TGTGCCAGCAGCCCGAGTCATACCTATGGCTACACCTTC. Encoded protein: CASSPSHTYGYTF.

The V gene is TRBV19, the J gene TRBJ1-1; maybe TRBD1 (6 bases). The CDR3 is made up of 13 amino acids. The V end was cut by 7 bases, the J end by 8 bases, with 17 bases between. CDR1 is LNHDA and CDR2 is SQIVND in the germline V gene (reference sequence). CDR3 nucleotide sequence: TGTGCCAGTACTCTGACAGGTCGGGCAGAAGCTTTCTTT. Translation gives CASTLTGRAEAFF.

The CDR3 DNA sequence: TGTGCCAGTAGTCTCGAGGGACGTAATAATTCACCCCTCCACTTT. This sequence encodes CASSLEGRNNSPLHF. The chain joins TRBV19 to TRBJ1-6, with D possibly TRBD1 on 5 matching bases. CDR1 is LNHDA, CDR2 SQIVND, per germline (reference sequence). Trimming took off 5 bases at V and 5 bases at J, with 13 bases between the two ends. The CDR3 sequence is 15 residues long.

This rearrangement joins TRBV6-4 to TRBJ1-4, with a weak D call TRBD1 (5 bases). Trimming left V 5 bases short and J 6 bases short, with 16 bases between. The CDR3 sequence is 15 residues long. Germline values: CDR1 MRHNA, CDR2 SNTAGT. CDR3 sequence: CASSFKEGWDEKLFF. The CDR3 DNA reads as TGTGCCAGCAGTTTTAAAGAGGGGTGGGATGAAAAACTGTTTTTT.

The chain employs TRBV5-1 and TRBJ2-1; D is unclear. The CDR3 totals 13 residues. From germline, CDR1 is SGHRS and CDR2 YFSETQ. Trimming took off 0 bases at V and 4 bases at J, with 5 bases between the two ends. CDR3 protein: CASSLGQYNEQFF. The CDR3 bases are TGCGCCAGCAGCTTGGGGCAGTACAATGAGCAGTTCTTC.

This clone was detected only a few times. The chain joins TRBV6-6 to TRBJ2-7; D call uncertain. V was shortened by 4 bases and J by 7 bases, with 17 bases between the two germline ends. The CDR3 spans 14 residues. Germline CDR1 MNHNY, CDR2 SVGAGI (reference sequence). The CDR3 coding sequence is TGTGCCAGCAGTTCCCCCGACCTGCCCTGGGAGCAGTACTTC. It encodes CASSSPDLPWEQYF.